This TCR beta chain was captured in a study of T cells in Graves' hyperthyroidism and ophthalmopathy. This clonotype was counted a few times. This CDR3 is 14 amino acids long. Germline-derived CDR1 and CDR2 are SGHTA and FQGNSA. Between the trimmed V and J ends, which lost 2 bases and 4 bases, there was a span of 9 bases. Amplification of TCR beta CDR3 regions used RNA as the template. The study used the HTBI primer set for a first-round RT-PCR of the TCR CDR3. TCRdb independently ran MiXCR on the multiplex PCR reads; one entry per CDR3 protein. The sample includes a few hundred thousand distinct CDR3 sequences, roughly 18% of them seen just once.

The chain links TRBV7-2 to TRBJ2-1; no clear D gene. The clonotype was recovered from a woman between 50 and 59 years old with Graves' hyperthyroidism. The sequencing input was blood. CDR3 loop: CASSLLATYNEQFF. The CDR3 coding sequence is TGTGCCAGCAGCTTATTAGCTACTTACAATGAGCAGTTCTTC.